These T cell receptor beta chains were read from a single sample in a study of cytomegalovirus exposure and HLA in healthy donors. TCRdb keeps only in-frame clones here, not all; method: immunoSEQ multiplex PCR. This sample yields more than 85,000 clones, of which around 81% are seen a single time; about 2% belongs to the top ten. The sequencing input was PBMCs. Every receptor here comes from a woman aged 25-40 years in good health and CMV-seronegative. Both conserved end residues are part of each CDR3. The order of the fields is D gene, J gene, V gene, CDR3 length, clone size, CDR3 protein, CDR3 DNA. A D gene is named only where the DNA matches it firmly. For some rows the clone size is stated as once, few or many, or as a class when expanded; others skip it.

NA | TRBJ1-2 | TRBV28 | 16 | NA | CASRAQEALANYGYTF | TGTGCCAGCAGAGCACAGGAAGCATTAGCTAACTATGGCTACACCTTC
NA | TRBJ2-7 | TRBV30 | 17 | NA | CAWSVPLYSPNSDEQYF | TGTGCCTGGAGTGTACCCCTCTACAGTCCCAACTCGGACGAGCAGTACTTC
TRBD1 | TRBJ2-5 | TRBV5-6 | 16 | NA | CASSLVGTGYQETQYF | TGTGCCAGCAGCTTGGTAGGGACAGGGTACCAAGAGACCCAGTACTTC
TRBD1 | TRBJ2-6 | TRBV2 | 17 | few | CASSRGQGGNRANVLTF | TGTGCCAGCAGCCGGGGACAGGGAGGCAATAGAGCCAACGTCCTGACTTTC
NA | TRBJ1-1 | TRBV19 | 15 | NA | CASRKPGLLNTEAFF | TGTGCCAGCAGAAAACCAGGGCTTCTGAACACTGAAGCTTTCTTT
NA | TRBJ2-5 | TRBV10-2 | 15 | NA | CASSNRAEWQETQYF | TGCGCCAGCAGCAACAGGGCTGAGTGGCAAGAGACCCAGTACTTC
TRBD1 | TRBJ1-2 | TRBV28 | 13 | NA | CASRPGTGNGYTF | TGTGCCAGCAGGCCCGGGACAGGGAACGGCTACACCTTC
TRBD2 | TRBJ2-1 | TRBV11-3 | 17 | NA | CASSLGGLAGGLGEQFF | TGTGCCAGCAGCTTGGGGGGACTAGCGGGAGGTCTCGGTGAGCAGTTCTTC
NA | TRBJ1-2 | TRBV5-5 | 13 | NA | CASRMGQDRGYTF | TGTGCCAGCAGAATGGGACAAGATCGCGGCTACACCTTC
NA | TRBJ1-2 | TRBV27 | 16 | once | CASSPHASRANYGYTF | TGTGCCAGCAGTCCCCACGCGTCGCGAGCTAACTATGGCTACACCTTC
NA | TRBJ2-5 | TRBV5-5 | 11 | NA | CASSFRETQYF | TGTGCCAGCAGCTTTCGAGAGACCCAGTACTTC
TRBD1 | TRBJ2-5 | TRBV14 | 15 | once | CASSQPGQREETQYF | TGTGCCAGCAGCCAACCGGGACAGAGGGAAGAGACCCAGTACTTC
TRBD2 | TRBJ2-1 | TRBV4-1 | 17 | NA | CASSQSHGTSGHNEQFF | TGCGCCAGCAGCCAAAGTCACGGGACTAGCGGACACAATGAGCAGTTCTTC
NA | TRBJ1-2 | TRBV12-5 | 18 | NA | CASAYRGGTGTTNYGYTF | TGTGCTAGTGCATACCGTGGTGGAACCGGGACAACTAACTATGGCTACACCTTC
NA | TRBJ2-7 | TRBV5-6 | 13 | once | CASSLWTSYEQYF | TGTGCCAGCAGCTTGTGGACTTCGTACGAGCAGTACTTC
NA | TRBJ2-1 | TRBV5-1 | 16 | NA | CASSLAGLATYNEQFF | TGCGCCAGCAGCTTGGCTGGGCTAGCGACGTACAATGAGCAGTTCTTC
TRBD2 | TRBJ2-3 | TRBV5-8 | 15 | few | CASSVGLAGGDTQYF | TGTGCCAGCAGCGTCGGACTAGCGGGAGGAGATACGCAGTATTTT
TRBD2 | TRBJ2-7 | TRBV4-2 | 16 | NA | CASSLPTTSGSGEQYF | TGTGCCAGCAGCCTACCCACGACTAGCGGGAGTGGCGAGCAGTACTTC
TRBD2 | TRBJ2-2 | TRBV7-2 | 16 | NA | CASTLGSGNPTGELFF | TGTGCCAGCACCCTCGGCAGCGGGAACCCCACCGGGGAGCTGTTTTTT
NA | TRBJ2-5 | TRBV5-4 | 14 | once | CASSASLPLGEQYF | TGTGCCAGCAGCGCCTCTCTCCCTCTTGGGGAGCAGTACTTC
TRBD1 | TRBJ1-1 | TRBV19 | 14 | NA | CASLSDRWNTEAFF | TGTGCCAGTCTTTCGGACAGGTGGAACACTGAAGCTTTCTTT
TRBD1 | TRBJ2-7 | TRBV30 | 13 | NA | CAGRDRVTNEQYF | TGTGCCGGCCGGGACAGGGTAACAAACGAGCAGTACTTC
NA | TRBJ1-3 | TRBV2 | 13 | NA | CASSESFLREKYF | TGTGCCAGCAGTGAATCCTTCCTCCGGGAGAAATATTTT
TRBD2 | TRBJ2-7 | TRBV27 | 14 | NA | CASSQREASYEQYF | TGTGCCAGCAGTCAGCGGGAGGCGTCCTACGAGCAGTACTTC
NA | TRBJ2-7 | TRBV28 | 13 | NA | CASSRDNRDEQYF | TGTGCCAGCAGCCGTGATAACAGGGACGAGCAGTACTTC
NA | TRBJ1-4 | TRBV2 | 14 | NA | CASSEVRADEKLFF | TGTGCCAGCAGTGAGGTCAGGGCCGATGAAAAACTGTTTTTT
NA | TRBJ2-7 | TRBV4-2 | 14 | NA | CASSYGTPSIEQYF | TGTGCCAGCAGCTACGGGACACCCTCGATAGAGCAGTACTTC
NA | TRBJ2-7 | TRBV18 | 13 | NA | CASSPLSPYEQYF | TGTGCCAGCTCACCCCTAAGCCCCTACGAGCAGTACTTC
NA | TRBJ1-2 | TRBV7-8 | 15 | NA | CASTRDTSSNYGYTF | TGTGCGAGCACCCGGGACACAAGTTCTAACTATGGCTACACCTTC
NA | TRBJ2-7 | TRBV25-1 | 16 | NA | CASGRGSRGSSYEQYF | TGTGCCAGCGGTAGAGGTTCGCGGGGATCTTCCTACGAGCAGTACTTC
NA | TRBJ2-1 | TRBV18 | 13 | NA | CASSPWAGGEQFF | TGTGCCAGCTCACCATGGGCCGGGGGTGAGCAGTTCTTC
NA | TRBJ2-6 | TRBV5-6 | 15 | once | CASSLSWAGANVLTF | TGTGCCAGCAGCTTGTCGTGGGCAGGGGCCAACGTCCTGACTTTC
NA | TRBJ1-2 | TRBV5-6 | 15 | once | CASSPYFRDTYGYTF | TGTGCCAGCAGCCCATACTTTAGGGACACCTATGGCTACACCTTC
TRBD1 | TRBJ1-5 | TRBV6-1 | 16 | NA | CASSETGTGRSQPQHF | TGTGCCAGCAGTGAGACCGGGACAGGGAGGTCCCAGCCCCAGCATTTT
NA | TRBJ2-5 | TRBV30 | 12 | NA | CAWSVPGKTQYF | TGTGCCTGGAGTGTACCAGGGAAGACCCAGTACTTC
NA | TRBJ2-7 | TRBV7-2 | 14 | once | CASSSPERHREQYF | TGTGCCAGCAGCTCCCCAGAGCGGCACCGCGAGCAGTACTTC
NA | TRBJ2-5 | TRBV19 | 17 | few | CASSSLYQQAHPGAQYF | NA
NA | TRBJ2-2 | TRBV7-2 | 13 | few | CASSPRDTGELFF | TGTGCCAGCAGCCCGCGGGACACCGGGGAGCTGTTTTTT
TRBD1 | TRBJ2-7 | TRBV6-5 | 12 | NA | CTTLDRTYEQYF | TGTACCACCCTGGACAGGACCTACGAGCAGTACTTC
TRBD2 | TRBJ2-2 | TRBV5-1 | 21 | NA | CASSLVLGSGRLASPTGELFF | TGCGCCAGCAGCTTGGTTTTAGGTAGCGGGAGGCTGGCGTCGCCCACCGGGGAGCTGTTTTTT
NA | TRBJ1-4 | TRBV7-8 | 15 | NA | CASSSAGTPNEKLFF | TGTGCCAGCAGCTCCGCCGGGACTCCAAATGAAAAACTGTTTTTT